This T cell receptor beta chain is from a study of cytomegalovirus exposure and HLA in healthy donors. Study conclusions and caveats: It was reported that TCR beta sequences correctly inferred the HLA-A and HLA-B alleles for most subjects.

The table lists this clone with a few counts. No antigen is known for it. The CDR3 runs to 15 residues. Germline assignment: CDR1 SGHRS and CDR2 YFSETQ. Trimming left V 0 bases short and J 6 bases short, with 14 bases between. PCR used 60 Vbeta primers and 13 Jbeta primers. TCRdb's copy holds only in-frame clones and misses some; the assay was immunoSEQ multiplex PCR. The sample contains about 150,000 clones, roughly 82% of which appear only once. The rearrangement uses TRBV5-1 and TRBJ2-3, with D tentatively TRBD2 (5 bases). This TCR was recovered from a man aged 25-45 years in good health and CMV-seronegative. The sample comprised PBMCs. CDR3 loop: CASSLAEGNRDTQYF. The CDR3, as DNA: TGCGCCAGCAGCTTGGCCGAGGGCAATAGGGATACGCAGTATTTT.